These T cell receptor beta chains were read from a single sample in a study of cytomegalovirus exposure and HLA in healthy donors. TCRdb keeps only in-frame clones here, not all; method: immunoSEQ multiplex PCR. The table includes 80,000 to 95,000 clones, under 80% detected once. Sequenced sample: PBMCs. These receptors came from a woman aged 30 to 39 in good health and CMV-seronegative. The CDR3 runs from the conserved cysteine through the conserved F or W. The D gene is left open where the match is weak. Only part of the rows carry a size: once, few, many, or a class if the clone is expanded.

J gene | V gene | D gene | clone size | CDR3 length | CDR3 DNA | CDR3 protein
TRBJ2-1 | TRBV7-9 | TRBD2 | few | 13 | TGTGCCAGCAGCTTAAGTACTAGCGGTGAGCAGTTCTTC | CASSLSTSGEQFF
TRBJ1-1 | TRBV10-2 | TRBD1 | NA | 15 | TGCGCCAGCAGCATGGGACAGGGAGGGTTCACTGAAGCTTTCTTT | CASSMGQGGFTEAFF
TRBJ1-6 | TRBV4-1 | NA | NA | 15 | TGCGCCAGCAGCCAAGAGGGCTCGAATAATTCACCCCTCCACTTT | CASSQEGSNNSPLHF
TRBJ1-1 | TRBV5-1 | TRBD1 | NA | 15 | TGCGCCAGCAGCAGACAGGGGGCCCTGAACACTGAAGCTTTCTTT | CASSRQGALNTEAFF
TRBJ1-2 | TRBV7-6 | TRBD1 | NA | 15 | TGTGCCAGCAGCTTAGAGCGGACAGGGCCTAGGGGCTACACCTTC | CASSLERTGPRGYTF
TRBJ1-2 | TRBV6-6 | NA | once | 14 | TGTGCCAGCAGAGCCCAACAGTCTTCTCGGGGCTACACCTTC | CASRAQQSSRGYTF
TRBJ1-1 | TRBV30 | TRBD1 | NA | 22 | TGTGCCTGGATTACACTAGTGAGTCGGCCCGGGACAGGGGCTTTGGTGAGGGCTGAAGCTTTCTTT | CAWITLVSRPGTGALVRAEAFF
TRBJ1-2 | TRBV6-1 | TRBD1 | NA | 16 | TGTGCCAGCAGTGGGGGGACAGGGGGGATTGACTATGGCTACACCTTC | CASSGGTGGIDYGYTF
TRBJ2-7 | TRBV11-1 | TRBD1 | NA | 14 | TGTGCCAGCAGCCTCTCGGACAGGATAGGGGAGCAGTACTTC | CASSLSDRIGEQYF
TRBJ2-1 | TRBV11-3 | NA | NA | 14 | TGTGCCAGCAGCTTAGGGGGGGAGGACAATGAGCAGTTCTTC | CASSLGGEDNEQFF
TRBJ1-5 | TRBV28 | NA | NA | 14 | TGTGCCAGCAGTTTATACAGGGGCAATCAGCCCCAGCATTTT | CASSLYRGNQPQHF
TRBJ2-1 | TRBV7-9 | TRBD1 | few | 16 | TGTGCCAGCAGCTTCACCTTGGGGACAGGGGGCGATGAGCAGTTCTTC | CASSFTLGTGGDEQFF
TRBJ1-6 | TRBV7-6 | NA | NA | 12 | TGTGCCAGCAGCTTAGAGCAGGGTTCCCTCCACTTT | CASSLEQGSLHF
TRBJ1-4 | TRBV4-1 | TRBD1 | NA | 16 | TGCGCCAGCAGCCGAGACCCGGGACAGGGTAATGAAAAACTGTTTTTT | CASSRDPGQGNEKLFF
TRBJ1-2 | TRBV11-2 | NA | NA | 13 | TGTGCCAGCAGGCGGCAGGGATCCTATGGCTACACCTTC | CASRRQGSYGYTF
TRBJ2-7 | TRBV13 | NA | NA | 16 | TGTGCCAGCAGCTTAGGGTTCGAGACTATCACCTACGAGCAGTACTTC | CASSLGFETITYEQYF
TRBJ2-7 | TRBV29-1 | TRBD2 | NA | 16 | TGCAGCGTTGGAGGCGCCACTAGCGGGAGTTCCTACGAGCAGTACTTC | CSVGGATSGSSYEQYF
TRBJ2-1 | TRBV5-1 | TRBD2 | NA | 16 | TGCGCCAGCAGCTTCGGACTAGCGGGAGGCCACAATGAGCAGTTCTTC | CASSFGLAGGHNEQFF
TRBJ2-5 | TRBV10-3 | TRBD2 | NA | 15 | TGTGCCACCTCTGGGATAGCGGGAGGAGGAGAGACCCAGTACTTC | CATSGIAGGGETQYF
TRBJ2-1 | TRBV4-1 | NA | NA | 16 | TGCGCCAGCAGCCAAGATCGGGTGCCACCCTACAATGAGCAGTTCTTC | CASSQDRVPPYNEQFF
TRBJ1-2 | TRBV5-1 | TRBD1 | NA | 14 | TGCGCCAGCAACGACAGGGGGCGCACGGATGGCTACACCTTC | CASNDRGRTDGYTF
TRBJ2-5 | TRBV28 | TRBD2 | NA | 14 | TGTGCCAGCAGACTAGCGGGGGGAATCGAGACCCAGTACTTC | CASRLAGGIETQYF
TRBJ1-1 | TRBV2 | NA | NA | 13 | TGTGCCAGCAGTGAAGGGCGGGCCACTGAAGCTTTCTTT | CASSEGRATEAFF
TRBJ1-1 | TRBV19 | TRBD1 | NA | 14 | TGTGCCAGTAGTACGACAGGGGCTCTCACTGAAGCTTTCTTT | CASSTTGALTEAFF
TRBJ1-6 | TRBV27 | NA | NA | 18 | TGTGCCAGCAGTTTATTCGGGGGGGCCGACAGGTTCAACTCACCCCTCCACTTT | CASSLFGGADRFNSPLHF
TRBJ1-1 | TRBV28 | TRBD1 | NA | 13 | TGTGCCAGCAGTTTTACAGGGGACACTGAAGCTTTCTTT | CASSFTGDTEAFF
TRBJ1-5 | TRBV12-5 | NA | once | 14 | TGTGCTAGTGGCTCAGGATCATTCGATCAGCCCCAGCATTTT | CASGSGSFDQPQHF
TRBJ2-7 | TRBV19 | NA | NA | 13 | TGTGCCAGTAAAGGCCTCGACAGCTACGAGCAGTACTTC | CASKGLDSYEQYF
TRBJ1-2 | TRBV5-4 | NA | few | 15 | TGTGCCAGCAGCTTGAAGGGCAGGGGTGTCTATGGCTACACCTTC | CASSLKGRGVYGYTF
TRBJ2-2 | TRBV5-4 | TRBD1 | NA | 13 | TGTGCCAGCAGCAGGGACAGCACCGGGGAGCTGTTTTTT | CASSRDSTGELFF
TRBJ2-7 | TRBV10-3 | TRBD2 | NA | 14 | TGTGCCACAGACCCGGGACTAGCGGCCTACGAGCAGTACTTC | CATDPGLAAYEQYF
TRBJ2-3 | TRBV5-1 | NA | NA | 17 | TGCGCCAGCAGCTTCCCCTCGAGAGGGGGAATCACAGATACGCAGTATTTT | CASSFPSRGGITDTQYF
TRBJ1-2 | TRBV2 | TRBD1 | once | 17 | TGTGCCAGCAGGGGTCGCCTTTTCGGGACAGGGGAAAATGGCTACACCTTC | CASRGRLFGTGENGYTF
TRBJ1-1 | TRBV6-6 | TRBD1 | few | 16 | TGTGCCAGCAGTTACAGGTCAGGGGGCGCGGACACTGAAGCTTTCTTT | CASSYRSGGADTEAFF
TRBJ1-4 | TRBV27 | TRBD1 | NA | 14 | TGTGCCAGCAGTTACAGACAGGGTAATGAAAAACTGTTTTTT | CASSYRQGNEKLFF
TRBJ1-1 | TRBV29-1 | NA | NA | 13 | TGCAGCGTTGAAACTGTTCTCGGCACTGAAGCTTTCTTT | CSVETVLGTEAFF
TRBJ2-7 | TRBV13 | NA | NA | 15 | TGTGCCAGCAGTGCCAGGGACTCTTCTACCTACGAGCAGTACTTC | CASSARDSSTYEQYF
TRBJ2-5 | TRBV7-2 | TRBD1 | once | 15 | TGTGCCAGCAGCTTACGGACAGGGGGCCGGGAGACCCAGTACTTC | CASSLRTGGRETQYF
TRBJ2-2 | TRBV10-2 | TRBD2 | NA | 14 | TGCGCCAGCGGGCGGGAGGGCCTGACCGGGGAGCTGTTTTTT | CASGREGLTGELFF
TRBJ1-5 | TRBV19 | TRBD1 | NA | 14 | TGTGCCAGTAGCGCGACAGGGATCAATCAGCCCCAGCATTTT | CASSATGINQPQHF
TRBJ2-5 | TRBV9 | NA | NA | 15 | TGTGCCAGCAGCGTAGAGCCATTAACTAGGGAGACCCAGTACTTC | CASSVEPLTRETQYF
TRBJ2-1 | TRBV11-2 | NA | few | 15 | TGTGCCAGCAGCTTAGGTTCGGGCTCCTACAATGAGCAGTTCTTC | CASSLGSGSYNEQFF
TRBJ1-2 | TRBV5-4 | NA | NA | 13 | TGTGCCAGCAGAATGAACAGGGACTATGGCTACACCTTC | CASRMNRDYGYTF
TRBJ1-1 | TRBV6-5 | NA | NA | 14 | TGTGCCAGCAGTTACGGTCAGATGAACACTGAAGCTTTCTTT | CASSYGQMNTEAFF
TRBJ2-1 | TRBV7-6 | NA | NA | 15 | TGTGCCAGCAGCTCTTTGACTAGAAAGGTCAATGAGCAGTTCTTC | CASSSLTRKVNEQFF
TRBJ1-4 | TRBV7-9 | TRBD1 | NA | 15 | TGTGCCAGCAGCCCGAACGACAGGGCCGGTGAAAAACTGTTTTTT | CASSPNDRAGEKLFF
TRBJ1-1 | TRBV5-1 | NA | NA | 14 | TGCGCCAGCAGCTTAACGGCGGTGAACACTGAAGCTTTCTTT | CASSLTAVNTEAFF
TRBJ2-3 | TRBV27 | TRBD2 | NA | 14 | TGTGCCAGCAGCCTAGCGGGGGATTGGTATACGCAGTATTTT | CASSLAGDWYTQYF
TRBJ2-1 | TRBV4-2 | TRBD2 | NA | 16 | TGTGCCAGCACCCTTAATCGGCTAGCGGGAGGGAATGAGCAGTTCTTC | CASTLNRLAGGNEQFF
TRBJ2-7 | TRBV4-1 | TRBD1 | NA | 15 | TGCGCCAGCAGCCAAGTGGGACAGGGAGCGGACGAGCAGTACTTC | CASSQVGQGADEQYF
TRBJ1-1 | TRBV30 | TRBD1 | once | 13 | TGTGCCGGGAGCAGGGGGAAGAACACTGAAGCTTTCTTT | CAGSRGKNTEAFF
TRBJ2-5 | TRBV29-1 | NA | few | 14 | TGCAGCGCTGGGGGATCGACAGGAGAAGAGACCCAGTACTTC | CSAGGSTGEETQYF
TRBJ1-4 | TRBV14 | TRBD1 | NA | 15 | TGTGCCAGCAGCCAAGGACAGGGGATGAGAGAAAAACTGTTTTTT | CASSQGQGMREKLFF
TRBJ1-4 | TRBV6-5 | NA | NA | 16 | TGTGCCAGCAGTTATGGTCGGGGGACGTGGAATGAAAAACTGTTTTTT | CASSYGRGTWNEKLFF
TRBJ2-1 | TRBV25-1 | TRBD2 | NA | 15 | TGTGCCAGCAGTGATTTGGGGACTAGCATCCATGAGCAGTTCTTC | CASSDLGTSIHEQFF
TRBJ1-3 | TRBV6-1 | NA | NA | 15 | TGTGCCAGCAGTGACTTCGTACTCTCTGGAAACACCATATATTTT | CASSDFVLSGNTIYF
TRBJ1-2 | TRBV6-6 | NA | few | 11 | TGTGCCAGCAGTACGACAGGAGTCTACACCTTC | CASSTTGVYTF
TRBJ2-7 | TRBV6-5 | TRBD2 | NA | 16 | TGTGCCAGCAGTTACTCGGGTAGCGGGGGTCTCTACGAGCAGTACTTC | CASSYSGSGGLYEQYF
TRBJ1-1 | TRBV5-4 | NA | NA | 14 | TGTGCCAGCAGCTTGTCAACCGGGATCACTGAAGCTTTCTTT | CASSLSTGITEAFF
TRBJ2-7 | TRBV7-8 | TRBD2 | NA | 19 | TGTGCCAGCAGCTTAGTAGGCCTAGCGGGGGGTCGGTTGGAATACGAGCAGTACTTC | CASSLVGLAGGRLEYEQYF